Listed below are T cell receptor beta chains from one sample, sequenced in a study of T cells expressing NK-cell markers. TCRdb re-called the 5' RACE reads; every CDR3 protein appears as one record, without DNA. The listing contains hundreds of thousands of distinct CDR3 sequences. Sequenced material: blood T cells: a sorted CD56 or NKG2C T cell subset, CD4+ or CD8+ T cells, or bulk PBMC T cells (not recorded which). These receptors came from a woman aged 18 to 69 in good health. Each CDR3 is given with its conserved first and last residue. The order of the fields is J gene, V gene, CDR3 protein.

j_call: TRBJ2-5; v_call: TRBV5-1; cdr3_aa: CASSLGRTSETQYF
j_call: TRBJ2-3; v_call: TRBV9; cdr3_aa: CASSVGTEHTDTQYF
j_call: TRBJ2-1; v_call: TRBV18; cdr3_aa: CASSPPNAERTEQFF
j_call: TRBJ2-3; v_call: TRBV12-3/TRBV12-4; cdr3_aa: CASSVTGGRGTDTQYF
j_call: TRBJ1-6; v_call: TRBV7-2; cdr3_aa: CASSLVNQYNSPLHF
j_call: TRBJ1-1; v_call: TRBV12-3/TRBV12-4; cdr3_aa: CASRYDRTEAFF
j_call: TRBJ2-3; v_call: TRBV11-2; cdr3_aa: CASRPLAGFTDTQYF
j_call: TRBJ1-6; v_call: TRBV12-3/TRBV12-4; cdr3_aa: CASSFRLGDSPLHF
j_call: TRBJ2-7; v_call: TRBV24-1; cdr3_aa: CATSDAGTGGYEQYF
j_call: TRBJ2-5; v_call: TRBV10-1; cdr3_aa: CASSDPAGGIIETQYF
j_call: TRBJ2-1; v_call: TRBV6-5; cdr3_aa: CASVLGQARIMDEQFF
j_call: TRBJ2-4; v_call: TRBV4-3; cdr3_aa: CASSQDARDIQYF
j_call: TRBJ2-3; v_call: TRBV25-1; cdr3_aa: CASKTGRTDTQYF
j_call: TRBJ2-6; v_call: TRBV5-1; cdr3_aa: CASSYRSGANVLTF
j_call: TRBJ2-3; v_call: TRBV29-1; cdr3_aa: CSAPGQGNTDTQYF
j_call: TRBJ2-1; v_call: TRBV20-1; cdr3_aa: CSARLARSYNEQFF
j_call: TRBJ1-6; v_call: TRBV28; cdr3_aa: CASSLLPGSGSWSNSPLHF
j_call: TRBJ1-2; v_call: TRBV6-1; cdr3_aa: CASGWTGNYGYTF
j_call: TRBJ2-3; v_call: TRBV29-1; cdr3_aa: CSVERTDTQYF